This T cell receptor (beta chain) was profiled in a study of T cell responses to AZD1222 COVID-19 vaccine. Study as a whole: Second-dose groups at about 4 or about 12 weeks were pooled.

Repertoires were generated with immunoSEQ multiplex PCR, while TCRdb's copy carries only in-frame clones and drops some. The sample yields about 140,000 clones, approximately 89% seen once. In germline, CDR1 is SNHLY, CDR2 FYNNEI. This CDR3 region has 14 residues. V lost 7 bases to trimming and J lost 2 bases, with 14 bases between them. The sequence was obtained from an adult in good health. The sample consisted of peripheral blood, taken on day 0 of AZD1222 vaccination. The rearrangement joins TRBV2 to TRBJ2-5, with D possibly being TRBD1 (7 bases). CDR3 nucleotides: TGTGCCAGCATCCTCAGGGGGGAACAAGAGACCCAGTACTTC. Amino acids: CASILRGEQETQYF.